This T cell receptor beta chain was documented in a study of graft-versus-host responses after intestinal transplantation. Study outcomes and limitations: There was an association between peak levels of circulating GvH clones and early post-transplant HvG declines. Researchers found GvH clones in recipient marrow, and some showed up first in ileum or blood.

The CDR3 extends over 16 amino acids. V lost 8 bases and J lost 4, with 23 bases in between. Germline-derived CDR1 and CDR2 are MNHEY and SMNVEV (reference sequence). On this clone: Its antigen is as yet unknown.

Produced via immunoSEQ multiplex PCR; TCRdb's table is partial and in-frame only. The profile shows about 73,000 clones, 85% to 90% of them singletons. The source was unstimulated CD8+ T cells sorted from spleen or lymph node cells, collected before transplant. The clonotype comes from a human donor who was the organ donor for an intestinal transplant. The chain recombines TRBV27 with TRBJ1-1, with a possible D match to TRBD1 (6 bases). In DNA, the CDR3 is TGTGCCAGCTTAGGGCCCTTGGGTGTGGGGGCCACTGAAGCTTTCTTT. It specifies CASLGPLGVGATEAFF.